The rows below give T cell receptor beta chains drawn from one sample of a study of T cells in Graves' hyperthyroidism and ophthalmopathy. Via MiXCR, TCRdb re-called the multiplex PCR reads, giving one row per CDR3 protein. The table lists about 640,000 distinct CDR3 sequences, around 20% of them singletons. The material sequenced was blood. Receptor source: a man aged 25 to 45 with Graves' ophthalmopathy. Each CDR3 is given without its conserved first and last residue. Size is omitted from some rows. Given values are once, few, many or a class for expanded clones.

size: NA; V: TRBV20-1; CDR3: SARGQGIAEAF
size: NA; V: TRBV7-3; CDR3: ASSLVVGREQY
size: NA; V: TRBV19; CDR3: ASSIRQAGKNQPQH
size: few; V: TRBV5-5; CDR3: ASSLEGPGNTIY
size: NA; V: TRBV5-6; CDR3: ASSLRGRGSYEQY
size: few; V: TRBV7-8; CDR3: ASSSPGQSTGELF
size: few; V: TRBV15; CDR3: ATSIRDRAYGYT
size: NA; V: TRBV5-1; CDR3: ASSPSDGGRDSYNSPLH
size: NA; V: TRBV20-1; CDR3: SATKSGLSNTGELF
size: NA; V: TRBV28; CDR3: ASSLFVQSNQPQH
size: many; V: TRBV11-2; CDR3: ASSEVAAYYNEQF
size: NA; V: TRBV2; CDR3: ASKDAFEQF
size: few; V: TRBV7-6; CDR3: ASSLPSGAYEQY
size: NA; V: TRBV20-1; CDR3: SARAGGAGDTQY
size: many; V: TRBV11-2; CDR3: ASSALGTQGSYEQY
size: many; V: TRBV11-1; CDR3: ASSLEASPYNEQF
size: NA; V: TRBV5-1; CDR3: ASSLAPTANTGELF
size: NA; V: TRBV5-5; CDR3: ASSLGQGAGLTNEKLF
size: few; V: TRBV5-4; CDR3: ASSAAQGDLYEQY
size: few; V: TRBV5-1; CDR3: ASSGTGTGYAEAF
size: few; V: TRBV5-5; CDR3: ASSIGTDSYEKLF
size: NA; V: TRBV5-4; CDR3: ASSSSESPSDTQY
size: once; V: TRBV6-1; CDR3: ASSEGREETQY
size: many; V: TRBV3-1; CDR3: ASSPTGDEQF
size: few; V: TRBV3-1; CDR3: ASSQWRERRETQY
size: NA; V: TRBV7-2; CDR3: ASSPGAGSIQY
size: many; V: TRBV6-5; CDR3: ASSYSGTGSYEQY
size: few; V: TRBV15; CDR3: ATSKEHNSNQPQH
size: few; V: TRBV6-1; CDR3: ASRRLAGELAQY
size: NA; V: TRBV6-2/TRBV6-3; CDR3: ASSSLTSGRGNEQF
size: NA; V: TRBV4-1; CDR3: ASRPQGAQSYGYT
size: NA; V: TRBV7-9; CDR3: ASSPTGGERELF
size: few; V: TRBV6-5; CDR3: ASSYSDRAATNEKLF
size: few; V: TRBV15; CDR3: ATSMGRTSSGNTIY
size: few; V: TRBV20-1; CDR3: SATTQSVNYGYT
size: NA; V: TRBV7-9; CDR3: ASSLGDRRNTIY
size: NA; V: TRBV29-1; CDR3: SVVTGGAGDTQY
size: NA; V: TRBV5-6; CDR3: ASSPTSGRVSEQF
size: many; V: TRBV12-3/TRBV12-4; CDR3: ASSARQSGTEAF
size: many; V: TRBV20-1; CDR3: SARGRGGGTDTQY
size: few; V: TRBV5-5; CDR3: ASSLSSQGETQY
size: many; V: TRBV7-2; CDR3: ASSATRGNEQF
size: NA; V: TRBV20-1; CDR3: SARFGGSGNTIY
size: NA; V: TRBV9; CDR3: ASSVGGGPGNTIY
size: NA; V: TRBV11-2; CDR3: ASSPQFAGVMYEQY
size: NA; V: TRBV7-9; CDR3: ASSLPNRNEQY
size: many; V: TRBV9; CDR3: ASSEGQNYEQY
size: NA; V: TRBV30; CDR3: AWSVGGMGNQPQH
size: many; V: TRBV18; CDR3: ASSPSVGASPGETQY
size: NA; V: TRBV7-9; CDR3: ASSLAFAGGLREAQY
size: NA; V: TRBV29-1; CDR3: SVEGPGDHSYNEQF